This T cell receptor (beta chain) was documented in a study of cytomegalovirus exposure and HLA in healthy donors. Overall study findings and caveats: The authors listed around 150 TCR beta chains as cytomegalovirus-associated. Using the classifier, cytomegalovirus status was reportedly diagnosed with high specificity and sensitivity.

This CDR3 is built from 13 residues. The V gene's germline CDR1 is SQVTM and CDR2 ANQGSEA. Trimming stripped 1 base from V and 5 bases from J, with 9 bases between. Sequencing used immunoSEQ multiplex PCR; TCRdb keeps in-frame clones, though not all of them. This sample yields about 160,000 clones, of which roughly 91% are seen a single time; 4.2% belongs to the top ten. Turning to this clone: The antigen is unknown.

The TCR sequence derives from a man younger than 30 in good health and CMV-seropositive. Sequencing used PBMCs. This chain links TRBV29-1 with TRBJ2-1; possible D gene TRBD2, 6 bases. The CDR3: CSVEGGTHNEQFF. The CDR3 DNA reads TGCAGCGTTGAAGGCGGGACCCACAATGAGCAGTTCTTC.